This T cell receptor beta chain originates from a study of shared clonotypes between healthy human individuals. There are 13 residues in the CDR3. Germline V lookup: CDR1 MNHEY, CDR2 SVGAGI. V dropped 7 bases and J dropped 0 bases, with 9 bases sitting between them. Deep was the level used in running the assay. Each cell subset's genomic DNA was divided evenly among several immunoSEQ plates. The repertoire was sequenced with immunoSEQ multiplex PCR; TCRdb's copy has only in-frame clones and lacks some. The sample has around 690,000 clones, about nine tenths seen once. CD8 memory merged CD45RO+ with CCR7-negative CD45RA+ TemRA cells.

This sequence joins TRBV6-5 and TRBJ1-1; D is undetermined. This receptor was taken from a man aged 18 to 30 in good health. Some clones in this sample may be carry-over from other donors' samples. The specimen sequenced was memory CD8+ T cells from PBMCs. Regarding subset: CD45RO+ cells pooled with CCR7-negative TemRA cells. CDR3 bases: TGTGCCAGCATAGACCGAATGAACACTGAAGCTTTCTTT. It codes for CASIDRMNTEAFF.